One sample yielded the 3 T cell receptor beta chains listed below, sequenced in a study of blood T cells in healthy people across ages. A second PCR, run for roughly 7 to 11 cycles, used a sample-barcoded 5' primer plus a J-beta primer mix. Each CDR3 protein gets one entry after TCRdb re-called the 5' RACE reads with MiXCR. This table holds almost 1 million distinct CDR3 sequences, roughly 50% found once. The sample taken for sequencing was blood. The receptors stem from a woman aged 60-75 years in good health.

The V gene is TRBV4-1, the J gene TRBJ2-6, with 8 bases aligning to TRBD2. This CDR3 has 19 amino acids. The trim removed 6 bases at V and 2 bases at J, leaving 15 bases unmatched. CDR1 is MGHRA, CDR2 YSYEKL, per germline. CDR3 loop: CASRNPLVAGRPGANVLTF. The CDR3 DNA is TGCGCCAGCAGAAACCCCCTCGTAGCGGGACGTCCTGGGGCCAACGTCCTGACTTTC.

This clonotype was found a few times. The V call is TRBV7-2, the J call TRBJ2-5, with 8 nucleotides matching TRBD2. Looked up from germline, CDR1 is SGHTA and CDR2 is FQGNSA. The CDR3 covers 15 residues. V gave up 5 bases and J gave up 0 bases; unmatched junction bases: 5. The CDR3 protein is CASSGGTRYQETQYF. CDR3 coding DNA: TGTGCCAGCAGCGGCGGGACTAGGTACCAAGAGACCCAGTACTTC.

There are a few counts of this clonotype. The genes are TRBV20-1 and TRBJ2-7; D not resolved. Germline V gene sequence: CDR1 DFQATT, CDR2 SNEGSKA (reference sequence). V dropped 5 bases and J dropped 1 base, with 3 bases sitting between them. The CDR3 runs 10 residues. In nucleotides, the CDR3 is TGCAGTGCTCTATCCTACGAGCAGTACTTC. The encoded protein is CSALSYEQYF.